The 25 T cell receptor beta chains below were found in one sample sequenced in a study of cytomegalovirus exposure and HLA in healthy donors. Use of 60 Vbeta and 13 Jbeta primers characterized the PCR. TCRdb's copy holds only in-frame clones and misses some; the assay was immunoSEQ multiplex PCR. The sample contains a few hundred thousand clones, 75% to 80% of which appear only once. Sample: PBMCs. All receptors derive from a man aged 18-30 years in good health and CMV-seronegative.

This chain joins TRBV27 and TRBJ1-1; weak D call: TRBD1 (6 bases). Trimming stripped 3 bases from V and 2 bases from J, with 7 bases between. The CDR3 length is 13 residues. The V gene's germline CDR1 is MNHEY and CDR2 SMNVEV (reference sequence). CDR3 nucleotide sequence: TGTGCCAGCAGTTTGACAGGCAACACTGAAGCTTTCTTT. It translates to CASSLTGNTEAFF.

Notes on this clone: An end of the junction differs from the germline gene, which may be a read error. The V and J genes are TRBV18 and TRBJ1-2; D unclear. Per germline, CDR1 KGHSH and CDR2 LQKENI. The CDR3 runs to 13 residues. DNA for the CDR3: TGTGCCAGCTCCCGGAAGGAATACTATGGCTACACTTTC. This encodes CASSRKEYYGYTF.

V is TRBV27 and J is TRBJ2-7; 9 bases align to TRBD1. Germline values: CDR1 MNHEY, CDR2 SMNVEV (reference sequence). CDR3 length equals 15 residues. V gave up 5 bases and J gave up 0 bases; unmatched junction bases: 5. CDR3: CASSPRTGDSYEQYF. The DNA of the CDR3 is TGTGCCAGCAGTCCCCGGACAGGGGACTCCTACGAGCAGTACTTC.

The rearrangement links TRBV7-6 to TRBJ2-5, with 10 bases aligning to TRBD1. The CDR3 spans 16 residues. The V gene's germline CDR1 is SGHVS and CDR2 FNYEAQ. With 4 bases clipped from V and 0 bases from J, the junction kept 5 bases outside the gene matches. The CDR3: CASSYQDRGNQETQYF. The CDR3 DNA follows: TGTGCCAGCAGCTATCAGGACAGGGGGAACCAAGAGACCCAGTACTTC.

This clone was counted a few times. This chain connects TRBV7-9 to TRBJ1-1; 7 bases agree with TRBD1. Germline CDR1 is SEHNR and CDR2 is FQNEAQ (reference sequence). The trim removed 5 bases at V and 1 base at J, leaving 7 bases unmatched. The CDR3 is 15 amino acids. In DNA form, the CDR3 reads TGTGCCAGCAGCCCCATGACAGGGACGAACACTGAAGCTTTCTTT. Translated: CASSPMTGTNTEAFF.

This clone was picked up one time. V and J are TRBV9 and TRBJ2-2; D not certain. The V and J ends lost 3 bases and 0 bases respectively, with 6 bases between them. Germline V gene sequence: CDR1 SGDLS, CDR2 YYNGEE. CDR3 length: 14 amino acids. The CDR3 region has the DNA TGTGCCAGCAGCGCGAGTCCGAACACCGGGGAGCTGTTTTTT. Encoded protein: CASSASPNTGELFF. Drawing the rest from reference TRBV9 and TRBJ2-2, the complete variable domain is DSGVTQTPKHLITATGQRVTLRCSPRSGDLSVYWYQQSLDQGLQFLIQYYNGEERAKGNILERFSAQQFPDLHSELNLSSLELGDSALYFCASSASPNTGELFFGEGSRLTVL.

The genes are TRBV10-3 and TRBJ2-3, with D possibly TRBD2 on 6 matching bases. Trimming left V 4 bases short and J 0 bases short, with 11 bases between. Germline assignment: CDR1 ENHRY and CDR2 SYGVKD. There are 15 residues in the CDR3. The CDR3: CAISAGGASTDTQYF. The CDR3 bases are TGTGCCATCAGTGCGGGCGGGGCGAGCACAGATACGCAGTATTTT.

The chain combines TRBV15 with TRBJ1-1; D is possibly TRBD1 (6 bases). Germline V gene sequence: CDR1 LNHNV, CDR2 YYDKDF (reference sequence). The V end lost 2 bases, the J end lost 3 bases, and 19 bases lay between the germline ends. This CDR3 comprises 17 residues. The chain's CDR3 is CATSRSRGGLGDTEAFF. The CDR3 bases are TGTGCCACCAGCAGATCCCGGGGGGGGCTCGGGGACACTGAAGCTTTCTTT.

This rearrangement joins TRBV4-3 to TRBJ1-2, with D unresolved. V was pared by 0 bases and J by 4 bases, with 12 bases between. Germline CDR1 and CDR2: LGHNA and YSLEER. The CDR3 totals 15 residues. This chain's CDR3 is CASSQDPGNSYGYTF. The CDR3 DNA reads TGCGCCAGCAGCCAAGATCCCGGGAATTCCTATGGCTACACCTTC.

This chain joins TRBV30 and TRBJ1-1, with D possibly being TRBD1 (5 bases). The CDR3 extends over 13 amino acids. V was shortened by 5 bases and J by 6 bases, with 16 bases between the two germline ends. Germline V gene sequence: CDR1 GTSNPN, CDR2 SVGIG (reference sequence). The CDR3 DNA sequence: TGTGCCTGGGGGGGGAGGGGCAGGCCTGAAGCTTTCTTT. This translates into CAWGGRGRPEAFF.

V usage is TRBV4-1 and J usage is TRBJ2-7, with 12 bases fitting TRBD2. In germline, CDR1 is MGHRA, CDR2 YSYEKL. The V gene end was trimmed by 6 bases and the J gene end by 0 bases; junction bases not matched to a gene: 12. CDR3 length equals 18 residues. CDR3 protein: CASRRPGLAGTSSYEQYF. CDR3 sequence (DNA): TGCGCCAGCAGGAGACCGGGACTAGCGGGCACGAGCTCCTACGAGCAGTACTTC.

This chain joins TRBV7-2 and TRBJ2-7; 8 bases match TRBD1. Germline-derived CDR1 and CDR2 are SGHTA and FQGNSA. V lost 6 bases and J lost 0; bases outside the gene matches: 7. CDR3 length equals 15 residues. CDR3 amino acids: CASSFGTGSSYEQYF. DNA of the CDR3: TGTGCCAGCAGTTTTGGGACAGGAAGCTCCTACGAGCAGTACTTC.

This rearrangement joins TRBV7-2 to TRBJ1-6; 7 bases are shared with TRBD1. The J segment lost 7 bases and the V segment lost 6 bases, leaving 9 bases of the junction unmatched. The germline CDR1 and CDR2 sequences are SGHTA and FQGNSA. The CDR3 runs 15 residues. The CDR3 loop is CASSSPGTENSPLHF. The CDR3 DNA is TGTGCCAGCAGTTCCCCCGGGACAGAAAATTCACCCCTCCACTTT.

The J gene is TRBJ1-4, the V gene TRBV14; D is ambiguous. The CDR3 sequence is 14 residues long. V lost 3 bases and J lost 7, with 12 bases in between. From germline, CDR1 is SGHDN and CDR2 FVKESK. The CDR3 DNA reads as TGTGCCAGCAGCCACGGGGTTGAAGGTGAAAAACTGTTTTTT. Encoded protein: CASSHGVEGEKLFF.

The chain links TRBV4-3 to TRBJ2-7; 7 bases are shared with TRBD1. The CDR3 sequence is 14 residues long. Looked up from germline, CDR1 is LGHNA and CDR2 is YSLEER. Unmatched junction bases numbered 3, after V lost 1 base and J lost 3 bases. CDR3 bases: TGCGCCAGCAGCCAAGGGCCAGGGGGCTACGAGCAGTACTTC. This gives the protein CASSQGPGGYEQYF.

J is TRBJ2-7 and V is TRBV30, with TRBD1 as a possible D gene (5 bases). The germline gives CDR1 GTSNPN, CDR2 SVGIG (reference sequence). V was clipped by 2 bases and J by 3 bases, with 11 bases between them. The CDR3 covers 13 residues. CDR3 sequence (DNA): TGTGCCTGGAGTCAGGGCAGCTACTACGAGCAGTACTTC. Encoded protein: CAWSQGSYYEQYF. Full variable domain (missing parts from reference TRBV30 and TRBJ2-7): SQTIHQWPATLVQPVGSPLSLECTVEGTSNPNLYWYRQAAGRGLQLLFYSVGIGQISSEVPQNLSASRPQDRQFILSSKKLLLSDSGFYLCAWSQGSYYEQYFGPGTRLTVT.

The chain couples TRBV5-6 to TRBJ2-4, with TRBD1 matching over 7 bases. This CDR3 is built from 12 residues. V shed 2 bases, J shed 10 bases, and the junction held 3 bases outside the gene matches. Germline lookup yields CDR1 SGHDT and CDR2 YYEEEE. The CDR3 DNA reads as TGTGCCAGCAGCTTCTACAGGGGAATTCAGTACTTC. Translation: CASSFYRGIQYF.

This sequence joins TRBV7-9 and TRBJ2-1, with 11 bases identical to TRBD2. Germline values: CDR1 SEHNR, CDR2 FQNEAQ (reference sequence). The J segment lost 5 bases and the V segment lost 6 bases, leaving 9 bases of the junction unmatched. The CDR3 runs to 16 residues. The CDR3: CASRFTSGSSNNEQFF. Here the CDR3 DNA reads TGTGCCAGCAGGTTTACTAGCGGGAGTTCCAACAATGAGCAGTTCTTC.

The sample holds a few counts of this clone. This chain connects TRBV19 to TRBJ1-5; TRBD1 agrees at 9 bases. V lost 4 bases, J lost 3 bases, and 4 bases stayed unmatched. This CDR3 contains 15 residues. Germline V lookup: CDR1 LNHDA, CDR2 SQIVND (reference sequence). The CDR3 DNA reads as TGTGCCAGTAGTACCGGGACAGGGTACAATCAGCCCCAGCATTTT. It specifies CASSTGTGYNQPQHF.

The chain carries TRBV6-5 and TRBJ1-2, with D hard to call. V dropped 5 bases and J dropped 5 bases, with 12 bases sitting between them. CDR3 size: 13 residues. Per germline, CDR1 MNHEY and CDR2 SVGAGI. The CDR3 region is CASSPGGPYGYTF. The CDR3 bases are TGTGCCAGCAGTCCCGGAGGGCCTTATGGCTACACCTTC.

This chain uses TRBV5-8 with TRBJ2-3; D might be TRBD2 (5 bases). V was trimmed by 10 bases and J by 0 bases, leaving 12 bases between them. The CDR3 has 13 residues. The germline gives CDR1 SGHTS, CDR2 YDEGEE. The CDR3 loop reads CASRLLSTDTQYF. DNA of the CDR3: TGTGCCTCCCGACTACTTAGCACAGATACGCAGTATTTT. The full variable domain, rest sourced from reference TRBV5-8 and TRBJ2-3, is EAGVTQSPTHLIKTRGQQATLRCSPISGHTSVYWYQQALGLGLQFLLWYDEGEERNRGNFPPRFSGRQFPNYSSELNVNALELEDSALYLCASRLLSTDTQYFGPGTRLTVL.

The V call is TRBV30, the J call TRBJ1-1, with unresolved D. The CDR3 loop spans 11 amino acids. Trimming left V 8 bases short and J 11 bases short, with 18 bases between. Germline V gene data show CDR1 as GTSNPN and CDR2 as SVGIG (reference sequence). In DNA, the CDR3 is TGTGCCGGAGGGCGGGAGAGGGAGGCTTTCTTT. Residues: CAGGREREAFF.

This clone was detected a few times. The rearrangement uses TRBV29-1 and TRBJ2-7; maybe TRBD1 (5 bases). CDR1 is SQVTM and CDR2 is ANQGSEA in the germline V gene. The CDR3 covers 13 residues. V was cut by 4 bases and J by 0 bases, with 10 bases left in between. CDR3 sequence (DNA): TGCAGCGTTGTTGACAGCTACTCCTACGAGCAGTACTTC. Protein product: CSVVDSYSYEQYF.

The gene calls are TRBV6-1 and TRBJ2-3; D possibly corresponds to TRBD2 (6 bases). The CDR3 runs to 14 residues. In germline, CDR1 is MNHNS, CDR2 SASEGT. Trimming shortened V by 11 bases and J by 0 bases, and 15 bases separated the two germline ends. The CDR3 is CAGSTGDSTDTQYF. For the CDR3, the DNA is TGTGCCGGAAGCACGGGAGATAGCACAGATACGCAGTATTTT.

The CDR3 nucleotides read TGTGCCAGCAGCTTAGATATGGCTAGCGGTCATACAGATACGCAGTATTTT. Its protein is CASSLDMASGHTDTQYF. The chain has TRBV7-8 and TRBJ2-3, with 7 bases aligning to TRBD2. Losses at the gene ends were 1 base for V and 3 bases for J; bases not matched to a gene: 10. The length of the CDR3 is 17 residues. Germline CDR1 is SGHVS and CDR2 is FQNEAQ.